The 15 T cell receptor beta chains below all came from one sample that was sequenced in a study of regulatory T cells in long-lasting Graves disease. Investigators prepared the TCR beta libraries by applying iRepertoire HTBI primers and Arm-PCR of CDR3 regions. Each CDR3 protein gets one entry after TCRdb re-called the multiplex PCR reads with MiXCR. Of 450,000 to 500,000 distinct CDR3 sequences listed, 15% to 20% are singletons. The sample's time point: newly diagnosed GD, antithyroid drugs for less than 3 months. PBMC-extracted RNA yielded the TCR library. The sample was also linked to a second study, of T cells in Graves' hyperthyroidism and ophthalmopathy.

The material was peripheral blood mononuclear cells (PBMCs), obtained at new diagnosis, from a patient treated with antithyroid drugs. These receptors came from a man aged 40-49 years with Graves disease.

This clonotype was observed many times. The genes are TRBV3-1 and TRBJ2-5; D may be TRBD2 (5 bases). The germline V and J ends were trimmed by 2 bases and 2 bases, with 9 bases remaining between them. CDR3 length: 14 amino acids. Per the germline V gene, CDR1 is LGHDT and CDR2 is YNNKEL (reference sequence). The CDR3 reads CASSQLLAQETQYF. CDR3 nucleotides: TGTGCCAGCAGCCAACTGTTAGCGCAAGAGACCCAGTACTTC.

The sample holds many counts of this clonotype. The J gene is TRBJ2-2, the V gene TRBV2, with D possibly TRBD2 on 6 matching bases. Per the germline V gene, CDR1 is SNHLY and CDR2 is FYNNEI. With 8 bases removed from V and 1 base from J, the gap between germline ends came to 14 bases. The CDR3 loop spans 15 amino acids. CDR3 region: CASRGTYGNTGELFF. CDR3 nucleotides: TGTGCCAGCCGGGGGACTTACGGGAACACCGGGGAGCTGTTTTTT.

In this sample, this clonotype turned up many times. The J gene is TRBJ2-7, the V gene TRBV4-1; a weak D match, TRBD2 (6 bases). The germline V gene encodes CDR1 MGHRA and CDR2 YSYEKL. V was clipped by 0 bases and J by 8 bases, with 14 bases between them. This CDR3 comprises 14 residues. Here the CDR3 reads CASSQDGVGLQQYF. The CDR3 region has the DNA TGCGCCAGCAGCCAAGATGGGGTCGGACTACAGCAGTACTTC.

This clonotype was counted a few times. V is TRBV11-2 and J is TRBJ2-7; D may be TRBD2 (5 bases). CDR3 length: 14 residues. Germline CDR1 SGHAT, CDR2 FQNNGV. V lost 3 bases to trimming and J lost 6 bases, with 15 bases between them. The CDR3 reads CASSFRGPKGEQYF. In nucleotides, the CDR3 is TGTGCCAGCAGCTTTCGCGGGCCGAAGGGCGAGCAGTACTTC.

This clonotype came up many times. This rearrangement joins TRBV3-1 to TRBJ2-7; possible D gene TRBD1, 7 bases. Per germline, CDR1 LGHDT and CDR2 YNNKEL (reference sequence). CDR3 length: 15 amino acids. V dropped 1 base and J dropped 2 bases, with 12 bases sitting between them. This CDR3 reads CASSQGQGGPYEQYF. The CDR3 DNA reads TGTGCCAGCAGCCAAGGACAGGGAGGTCCCTACGAGCAGTACTTC.

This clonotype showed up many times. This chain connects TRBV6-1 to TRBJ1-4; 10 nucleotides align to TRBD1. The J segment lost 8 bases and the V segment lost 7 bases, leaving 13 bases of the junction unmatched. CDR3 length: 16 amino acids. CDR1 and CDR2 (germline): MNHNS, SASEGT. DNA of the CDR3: TGTGCCAGCACTCCCGCGAGGGGGACAGGGGAGGAAAAACTGTTTTTT. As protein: CASTPARGTGEEKLFF.

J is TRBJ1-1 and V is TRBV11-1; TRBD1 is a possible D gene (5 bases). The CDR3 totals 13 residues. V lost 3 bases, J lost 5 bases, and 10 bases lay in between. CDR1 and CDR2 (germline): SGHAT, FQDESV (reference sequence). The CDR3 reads CASSLGTRTEAFF. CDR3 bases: TGTGCCAGCAGCTTGGGGACTCGTACTGAAGCTTTCTTT.

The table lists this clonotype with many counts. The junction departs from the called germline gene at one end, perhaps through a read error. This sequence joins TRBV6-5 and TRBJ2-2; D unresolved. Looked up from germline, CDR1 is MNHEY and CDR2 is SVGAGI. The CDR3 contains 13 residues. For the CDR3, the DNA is TGCGCCAGCAGTTCCAGATACACCGGGGAGCTGTTTTTT. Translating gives CASSSRYTGELFF.

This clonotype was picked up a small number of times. The CDR3 region is CASTSGGETTEAFF. CDR3 DNA sequence: TGTGCCAGCACCTCCGGGGGGGAGACCACTGAAGCTTTCTTT. The chain couples TRBV7-9 to TRBJ1-1, with a possible D match to TRBD1 (5 bases). Looked up from germline, CDR1 is SEHNR and CDR2 is FQNEAQ (reference sequence). The CDR3 is 14 residues long. Trimming took 7 bases from V and 4 from J, leaving 16 bases between them. The full variable domain, its missing parts supplied by reference TRBV7-9 and TRBJ1-1, is DTGVSQNPRHKITKRGQNVTFRCDPISEHNRLYWYRQTLGQGPEFLTYFQNEAQLEKSRLLSDRFSAERPKGSFSTLEIQRTEQGDSAMYLCASTSGGETTEAFFGQGTRLTVV.

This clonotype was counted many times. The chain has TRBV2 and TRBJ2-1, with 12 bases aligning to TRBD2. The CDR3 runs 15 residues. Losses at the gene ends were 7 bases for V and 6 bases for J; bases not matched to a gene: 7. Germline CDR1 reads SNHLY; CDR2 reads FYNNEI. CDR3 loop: CASIETSGGFNEQFF. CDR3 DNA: TGTGCCAGCATTGAGACTAGCGGGGGCTTCAATGAGCAGTTCTTC.

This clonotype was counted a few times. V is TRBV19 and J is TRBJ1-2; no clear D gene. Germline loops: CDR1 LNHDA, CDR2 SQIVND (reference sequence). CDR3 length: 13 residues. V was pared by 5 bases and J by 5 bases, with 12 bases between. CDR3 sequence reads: CASSPEGLYGYTF. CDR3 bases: TGTGCCAGTAGTCCGGAAGGGCTTTATGGCTACACCTTC.

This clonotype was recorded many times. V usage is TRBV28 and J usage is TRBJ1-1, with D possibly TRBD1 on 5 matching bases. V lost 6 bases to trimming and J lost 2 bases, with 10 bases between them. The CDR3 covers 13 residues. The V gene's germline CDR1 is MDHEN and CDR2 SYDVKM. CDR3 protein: CASRGTENTEAFF. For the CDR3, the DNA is TGTGCCAGCAGGGGGACGGAAAACACTGAAGCTTTCTTT.

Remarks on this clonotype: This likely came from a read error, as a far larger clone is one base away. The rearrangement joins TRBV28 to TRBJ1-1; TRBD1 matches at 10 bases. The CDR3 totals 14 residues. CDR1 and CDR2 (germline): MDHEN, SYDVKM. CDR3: CASSFRDRGTEALF. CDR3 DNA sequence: TGTGCCAGCAGCTTCCGGGACAGGGGAACTGAAGCTCTCTTT.

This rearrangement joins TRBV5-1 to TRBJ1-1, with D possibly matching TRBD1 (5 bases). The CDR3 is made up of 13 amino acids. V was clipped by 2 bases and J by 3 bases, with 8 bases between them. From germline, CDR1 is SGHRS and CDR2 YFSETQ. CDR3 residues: CASSFGTDTEAFF. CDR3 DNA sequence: TGCGCCAGCAGCTTTGGGACGGACACTGAAGCTTTCTTT.

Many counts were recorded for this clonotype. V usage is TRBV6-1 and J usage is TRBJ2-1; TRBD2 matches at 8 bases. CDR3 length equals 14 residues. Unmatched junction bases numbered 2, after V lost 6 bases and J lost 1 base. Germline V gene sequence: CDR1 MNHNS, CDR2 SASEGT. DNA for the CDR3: TGTGCCAGCAGAACTAGCGGATCCTACAATGAGCAGTTCTTC. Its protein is CASRTSGSYNEQFF.